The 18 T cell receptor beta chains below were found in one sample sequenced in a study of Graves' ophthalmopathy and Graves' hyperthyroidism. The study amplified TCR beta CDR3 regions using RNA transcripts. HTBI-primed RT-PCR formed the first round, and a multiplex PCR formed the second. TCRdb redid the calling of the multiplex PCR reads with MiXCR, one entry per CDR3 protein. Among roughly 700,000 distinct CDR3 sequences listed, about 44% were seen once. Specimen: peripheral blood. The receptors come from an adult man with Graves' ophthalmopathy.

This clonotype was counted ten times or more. CDR3 amino acids: CSVRWEETGELFF. CDR3 in DNA: TGCAGCGTTCGGTGGGAGGAGACCGGGGAGCTGTTTTTT. The rearrangement joins TRBV29-1 to TRBJ2-2; D possibly corresponds to TRBD2 (6 bases). From germline, CDR1 is SQVTM and CDR2 ANQGSEA. The CDR3 is made up of 13 amino acids. V was trimmed by 5 bases and J by 5 bases, leaving 12 bases between them.

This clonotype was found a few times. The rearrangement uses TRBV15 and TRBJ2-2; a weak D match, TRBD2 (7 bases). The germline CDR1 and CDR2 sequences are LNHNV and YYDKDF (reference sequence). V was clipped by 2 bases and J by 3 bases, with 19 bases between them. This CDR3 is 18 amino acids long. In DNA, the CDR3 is TGTGCCACCAGCAGACCTAGGGGGGGTTTCCTCGACACCGGGGAGCTGTTTTTT. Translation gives CATSRPRGGFLDTGELFF.

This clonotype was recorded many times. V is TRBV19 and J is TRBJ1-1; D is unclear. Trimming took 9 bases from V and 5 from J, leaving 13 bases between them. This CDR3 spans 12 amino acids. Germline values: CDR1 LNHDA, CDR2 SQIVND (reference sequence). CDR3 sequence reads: CASSSSGTEAFF. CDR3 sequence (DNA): TGTGCCAGCAGCTCGTCGGGGACTGAAGCTTTCTTT.

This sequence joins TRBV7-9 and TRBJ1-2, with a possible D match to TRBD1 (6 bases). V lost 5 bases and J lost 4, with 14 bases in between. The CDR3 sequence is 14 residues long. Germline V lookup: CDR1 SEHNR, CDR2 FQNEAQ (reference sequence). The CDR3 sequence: CASSRIGTPYGYTF. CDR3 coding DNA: TGTGCCAGCAGCCGTATCGGGACACCCTATGGCTACACCTTC. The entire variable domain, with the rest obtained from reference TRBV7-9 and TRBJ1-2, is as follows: DTGVSQNPRHKITKRGQNVTFRCDPISEHNRLYWYRQTLGQGPEFLTYFQNEAQLEKSRLLSDRFSAERPKGSFSTLEIQRTEQGDSAMYLCASSRIGTPYGYTFGSGTRLTVV.

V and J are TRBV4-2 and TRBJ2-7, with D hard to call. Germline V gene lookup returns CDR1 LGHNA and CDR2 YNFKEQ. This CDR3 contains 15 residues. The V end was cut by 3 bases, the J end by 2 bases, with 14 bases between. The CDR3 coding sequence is TGTGCCAGCAGCCACCGAGAAGGATTCGCCTACGAGCAGTACTTC. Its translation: CASSHREGFAYEQYF.

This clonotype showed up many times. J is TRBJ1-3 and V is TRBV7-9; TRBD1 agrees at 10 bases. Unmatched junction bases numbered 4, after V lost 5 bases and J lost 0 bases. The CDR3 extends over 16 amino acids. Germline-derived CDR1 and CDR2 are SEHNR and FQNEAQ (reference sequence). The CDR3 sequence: CASSLRQGASGNTIYF. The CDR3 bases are TGTGCCAGCAGCCTTAGACAGGGGGCCTCTGGAAACACCATATATTTT. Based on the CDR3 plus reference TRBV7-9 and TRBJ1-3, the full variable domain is DTGVSQNPRHKITKRGQNVTFRCDPISEHNRLYWYRQTLGQGPEFLTYFQNEAQLEKSRLLSDRFSAERPKGSFSTLEIQRTEQGDSAMYLCASSLRQGASGNTIYFGEGSWLTVV.

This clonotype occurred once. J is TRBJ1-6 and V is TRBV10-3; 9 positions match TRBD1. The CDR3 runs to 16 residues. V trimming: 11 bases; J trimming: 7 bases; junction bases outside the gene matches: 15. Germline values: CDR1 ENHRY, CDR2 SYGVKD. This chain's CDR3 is CAGSYSQGARNSPLHF. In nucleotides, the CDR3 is TGTGCCGGCAGTTACTCACAGGGGGCGAGAAATTCACCCCTCCACTTT.

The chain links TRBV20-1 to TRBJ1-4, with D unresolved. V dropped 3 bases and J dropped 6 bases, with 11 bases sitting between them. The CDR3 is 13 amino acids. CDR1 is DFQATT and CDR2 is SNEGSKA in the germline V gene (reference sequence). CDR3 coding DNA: TGCAGTGCTAGGAGGCAGGAGGATGAAAAACTGTTTTTT. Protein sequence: CSARRQEDEKLFF.

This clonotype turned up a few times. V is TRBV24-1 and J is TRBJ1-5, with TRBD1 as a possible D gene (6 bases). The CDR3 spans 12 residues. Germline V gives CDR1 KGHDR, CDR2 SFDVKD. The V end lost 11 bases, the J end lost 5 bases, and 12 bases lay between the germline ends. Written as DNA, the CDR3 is TGTGCCAGCAGGGGAGGAGATCAGCCCCAGCATTTT. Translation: CASRGGDQPQHF.

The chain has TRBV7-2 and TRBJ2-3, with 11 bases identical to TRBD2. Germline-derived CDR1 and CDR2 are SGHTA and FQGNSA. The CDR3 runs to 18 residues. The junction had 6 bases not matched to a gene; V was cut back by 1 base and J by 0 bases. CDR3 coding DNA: TGTGCCAGCAGCTTAGGAAGACTAGCGGGACAGAGCACAGATACGCAGTATTTT. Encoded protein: CASSLGRLAGQSTDTQYF.

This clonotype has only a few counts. The CDR3 here is CASSASDRGTGTEAFF. The CDR3 DNA sequence: TGTGCCAGCAGTGCCTCGGACAGGGGAACGGGCACTGAAGCTTTCTTT. This rearrangement joins TRBV12-3 or TRBV12-4 to TRBJ1-1; 9 nucleotides match TRBD1. Unmatched junction bases numbered 11, after V lost 5 bases and J lost 4 bases. CDR3 size: 16 residues.

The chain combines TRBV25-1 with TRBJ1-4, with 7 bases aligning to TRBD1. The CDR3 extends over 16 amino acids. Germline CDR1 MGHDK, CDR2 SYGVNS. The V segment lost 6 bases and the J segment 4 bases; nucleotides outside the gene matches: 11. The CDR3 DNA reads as TGTGCCAGCAGCTTAGTAGGGGGCGCAGATAATGAAAAACTGTTTTTT. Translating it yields CASSLVGGADNEKLFF.

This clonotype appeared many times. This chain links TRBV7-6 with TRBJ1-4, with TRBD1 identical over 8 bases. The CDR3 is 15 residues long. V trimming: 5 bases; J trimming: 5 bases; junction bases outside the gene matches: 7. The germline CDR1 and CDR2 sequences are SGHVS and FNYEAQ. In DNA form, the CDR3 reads TGTGCCAGCAGCAATATCAGGGGGCGAAATGAAAAACTGTTTTTT. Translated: CASSNIRGRNEKLFF. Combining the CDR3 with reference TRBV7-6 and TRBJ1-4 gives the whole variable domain GAGVSQSPRYKVTKRGQDVALRCDPISGHVSLYWYRQALGQGPEFLTYFNYEAQQDKSGLPNDRFSAERPEGSISTLTIQRTEQRDSAMYRCASSNIRGRNEKLFFGSGTQLSVL.

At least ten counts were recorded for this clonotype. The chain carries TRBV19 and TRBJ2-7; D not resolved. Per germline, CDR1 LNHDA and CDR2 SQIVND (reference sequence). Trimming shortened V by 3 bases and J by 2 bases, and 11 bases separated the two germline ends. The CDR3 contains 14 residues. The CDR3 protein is CASSMYQTAYEQYF. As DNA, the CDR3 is TGTGCCAGTAGTATGTACCAGACCGCCTACGAGCAGTACTTC.

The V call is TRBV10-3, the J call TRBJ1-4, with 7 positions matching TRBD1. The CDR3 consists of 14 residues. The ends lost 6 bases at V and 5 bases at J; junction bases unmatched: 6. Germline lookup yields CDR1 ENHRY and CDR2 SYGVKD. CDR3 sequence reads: CAISDLTGNEKLFF. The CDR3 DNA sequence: TGTGCCATCAGCGACCTGACAGGGAATGAAAAACTGTTTTTT.

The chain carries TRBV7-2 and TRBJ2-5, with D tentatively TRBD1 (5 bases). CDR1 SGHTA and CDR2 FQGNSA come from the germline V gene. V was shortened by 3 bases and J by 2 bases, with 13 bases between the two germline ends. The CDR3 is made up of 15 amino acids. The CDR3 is CASSLQLTAQETQYF. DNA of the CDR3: TGTGCCAGCAGCTTGCAGCTGACAGCTCAAGAGACCCAGTACTTC.

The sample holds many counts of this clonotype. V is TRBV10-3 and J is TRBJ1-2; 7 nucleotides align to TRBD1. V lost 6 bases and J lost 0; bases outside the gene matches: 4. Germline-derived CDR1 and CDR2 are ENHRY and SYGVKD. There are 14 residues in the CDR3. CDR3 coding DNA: TGTGCCATCAGAGGGACAGAAACTAACTATGGCTACACCTTC. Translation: CAIRGTETNYGYTF.

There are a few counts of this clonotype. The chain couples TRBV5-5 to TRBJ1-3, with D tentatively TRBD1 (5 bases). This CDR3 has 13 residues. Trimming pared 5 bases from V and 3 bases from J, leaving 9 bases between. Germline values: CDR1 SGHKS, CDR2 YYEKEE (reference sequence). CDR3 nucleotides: TGTGCCAGCAGAGACAGACATGGAAACACCATATATTTT. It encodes CASRDRHGNTIYF.